Below, one TCR beta chain is given with its context. Its antigen remains unidentified. CDR1 and CDR2 from the germline V gene are ENHRY and SYGVKD. The germline V and J ends were trimmed by 3 bases and 12 bases, with 18 bases remaining between them. The CDR3 consists of 14 residues. These data are taken from a study of shared clonotypes between healthy human individuals. Study-wide points: Clonotypes shared by all four sorted-subset donors had higher generation probabilities than non-shared clonotypes. Only blood samples were collected, and tissue repertoires likely differ.

TCRdb's table, derived via immunoSEQ multiplex PCR, lists solely in-frame clones and lacks some. The repertoire holds over a million clones, with over 95% as singletons. This TCR was recovered from a man aged 25-45 years in good health. Sequencing was done on a sample of naive CD4+ T cells sorted from blood. As for subset: CD45RA+ positively selected. The chain recombines TRBV10-3 with TRBJ2-1; D is ambiguous. CDR3 DNA sequence: TGTGCCATCAGTGAAGCCGGCAGGCCTAGGGTGCAGTTCTTC. Translated, it gives CAISEAGRPRVQFF.